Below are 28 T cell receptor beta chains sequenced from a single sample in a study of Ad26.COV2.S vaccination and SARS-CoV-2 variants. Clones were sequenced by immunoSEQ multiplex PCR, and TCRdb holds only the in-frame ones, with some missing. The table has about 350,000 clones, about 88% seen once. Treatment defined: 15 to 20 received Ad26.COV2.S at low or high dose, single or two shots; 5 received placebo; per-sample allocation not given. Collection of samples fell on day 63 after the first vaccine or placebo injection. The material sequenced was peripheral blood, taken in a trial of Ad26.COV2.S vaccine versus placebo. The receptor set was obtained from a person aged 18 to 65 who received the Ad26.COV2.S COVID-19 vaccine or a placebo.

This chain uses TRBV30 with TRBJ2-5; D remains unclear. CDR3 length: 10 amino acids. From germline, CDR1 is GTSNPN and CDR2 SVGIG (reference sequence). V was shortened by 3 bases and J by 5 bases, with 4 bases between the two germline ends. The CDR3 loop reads CAWRAETQYF. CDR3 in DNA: TGTGCCTGGAGGGCGGAGACCCAGTACTTC.

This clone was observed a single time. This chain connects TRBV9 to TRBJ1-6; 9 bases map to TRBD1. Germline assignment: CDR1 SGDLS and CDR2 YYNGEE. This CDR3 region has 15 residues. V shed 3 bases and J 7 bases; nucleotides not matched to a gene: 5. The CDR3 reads CASSGTGTGNSPLHF. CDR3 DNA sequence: TGTGCCAGCAGCGGGACCGGGACAGGGAATTCACCCCTCCACTTT.

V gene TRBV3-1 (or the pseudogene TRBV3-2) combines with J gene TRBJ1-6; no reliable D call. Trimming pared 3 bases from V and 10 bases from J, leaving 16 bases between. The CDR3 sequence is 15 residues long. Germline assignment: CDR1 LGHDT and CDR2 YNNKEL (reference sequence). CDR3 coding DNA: TGTGCCAGCAGCCAGGGAGTTGGGTCGCGGTCACCCCTCCACTTT. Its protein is CASSQGVGSRSPLHF.

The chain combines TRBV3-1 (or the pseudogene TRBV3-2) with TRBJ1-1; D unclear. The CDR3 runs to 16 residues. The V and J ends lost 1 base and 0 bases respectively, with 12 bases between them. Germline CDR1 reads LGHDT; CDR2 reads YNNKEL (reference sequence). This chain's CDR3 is CASSQGLVLMNTEAFF. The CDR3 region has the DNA TGTGCCAGCAGCCAAGGGTTGGTGCTAATGAACACTGAAGCTTTCTTT.

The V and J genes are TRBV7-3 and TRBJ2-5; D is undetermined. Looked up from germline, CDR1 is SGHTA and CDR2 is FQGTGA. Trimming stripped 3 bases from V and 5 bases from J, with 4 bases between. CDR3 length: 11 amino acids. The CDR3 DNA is TGTGCCAGCAGCTTCGGGGAGACCCAGTACTTC. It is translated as CASSFGETQYF.

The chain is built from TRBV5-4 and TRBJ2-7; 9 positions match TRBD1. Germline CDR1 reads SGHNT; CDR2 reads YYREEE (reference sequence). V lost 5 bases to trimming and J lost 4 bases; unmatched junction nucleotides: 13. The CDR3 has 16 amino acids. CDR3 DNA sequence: TGTGCCAGCAGTTCATTAGACAGGGGGAGTATTTACGAGCAGTACTTC. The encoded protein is CASSSLDRGSIYEQYF.

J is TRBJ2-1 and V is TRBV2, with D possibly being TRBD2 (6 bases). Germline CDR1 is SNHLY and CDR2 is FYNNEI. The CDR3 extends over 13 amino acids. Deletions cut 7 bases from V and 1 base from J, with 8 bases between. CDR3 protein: CASTRESYNEQFF. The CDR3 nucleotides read TGTGCCAGCACCCGGGAGTCCTACAATGAGCAGTTCTTC.

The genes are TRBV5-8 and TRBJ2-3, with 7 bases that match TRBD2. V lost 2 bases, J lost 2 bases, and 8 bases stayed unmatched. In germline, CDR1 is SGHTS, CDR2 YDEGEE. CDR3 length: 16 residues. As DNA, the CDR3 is TGTGCCAGCAGCTTAGGGCTAGCGGCTCTCACAGATACGCAGTATTTT. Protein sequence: CASSLGLAALTDTQYF.

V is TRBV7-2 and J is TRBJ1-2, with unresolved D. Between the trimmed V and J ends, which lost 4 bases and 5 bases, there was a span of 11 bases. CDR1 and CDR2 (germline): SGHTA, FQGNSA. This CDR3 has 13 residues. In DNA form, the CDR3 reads TGTGCCAGCAGCTCAGTCGGCGGTTATGGCTACACCTTC. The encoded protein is CASSSVGGYGYTF.

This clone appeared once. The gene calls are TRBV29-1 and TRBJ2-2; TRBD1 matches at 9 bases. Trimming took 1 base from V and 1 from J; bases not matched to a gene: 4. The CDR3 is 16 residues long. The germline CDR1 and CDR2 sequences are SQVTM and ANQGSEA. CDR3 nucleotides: TGCAGCGTTGAAGTCGGGGACAGGGAGAACACCGGGGAGCTGTTTTTT. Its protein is CSVEVGDRENTGELFF.

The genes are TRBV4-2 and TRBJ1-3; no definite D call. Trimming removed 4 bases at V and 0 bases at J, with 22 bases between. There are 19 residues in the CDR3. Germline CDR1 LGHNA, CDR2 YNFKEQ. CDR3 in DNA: TGTGCCAGCAGCCTTGAACTCATGCCGGACGGGAGCTCTGGAAACACCATATATTTT. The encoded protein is CASSLELMPDGSSGNTIYF.

Written as DNA, the CDR3 is TGCGCCAGCAGCTCGAACGAACCACAGATCTATGGCTACACCTTC. Translation gives CASSSNEPQIYGYTF. The gene calls are TRBV5-1 and TRBJ1-2; D unresolved. V was trimmed by 3 bases and J by 4 bases, leaving 16 bases between them. The CDR3 totals 15 residues. Germline CDR1 reads SGHRS; CDR2 reads YFSETQ.

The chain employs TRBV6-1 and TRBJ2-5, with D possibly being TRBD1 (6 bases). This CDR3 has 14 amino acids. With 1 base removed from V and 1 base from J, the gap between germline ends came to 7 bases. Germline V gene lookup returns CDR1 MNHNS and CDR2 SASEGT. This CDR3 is CASSEDRVQETQYF. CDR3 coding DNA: TGTGCCAGCAGTGAAGACAGGGTCCAAGAGACCCAGTACTTC.

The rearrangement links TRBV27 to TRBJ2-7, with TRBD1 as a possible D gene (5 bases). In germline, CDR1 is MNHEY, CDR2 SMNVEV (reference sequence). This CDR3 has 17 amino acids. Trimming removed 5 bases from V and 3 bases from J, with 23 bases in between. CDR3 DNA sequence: TGTGCCAGCAGTATACAGGCCATCAGGGCTCCAAACTACGAGCAGTACTTC. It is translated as CASSIQAIRAPNYEQYF.

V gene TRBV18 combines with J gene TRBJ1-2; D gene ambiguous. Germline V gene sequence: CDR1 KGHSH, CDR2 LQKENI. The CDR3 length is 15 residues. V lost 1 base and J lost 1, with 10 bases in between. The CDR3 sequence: CASSPRWVSNYGYTF. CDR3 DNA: TGTGCCAGCTCACCACGGTGGGTAAGTAACTATGGCTACACCTTC.

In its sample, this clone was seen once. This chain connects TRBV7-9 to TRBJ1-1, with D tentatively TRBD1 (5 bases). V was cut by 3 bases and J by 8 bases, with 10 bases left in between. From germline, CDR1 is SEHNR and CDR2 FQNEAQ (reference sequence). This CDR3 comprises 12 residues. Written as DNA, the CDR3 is TGTGCCAGCAGCTTGGGACTCGGCGAAGCTTTCTTT. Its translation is CASSLGLGEAFF.

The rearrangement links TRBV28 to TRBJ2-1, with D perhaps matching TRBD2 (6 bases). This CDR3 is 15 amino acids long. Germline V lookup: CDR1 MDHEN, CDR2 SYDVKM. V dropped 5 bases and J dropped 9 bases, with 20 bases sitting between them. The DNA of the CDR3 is TGTGCCAGCAGTCCCCTGGGGGAGGCAGGGATTGAGCAGTTCTTC. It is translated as CASSPLGEAGIEQFF. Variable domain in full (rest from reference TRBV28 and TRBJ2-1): DVKVTQSSRYLVKRTGEKVFLECVQDMDHENMFWYRQDPGLGLRLIYFSYDVKMKEKGDIPEGYSVSREKKERFSLILESASTNQTSMYLCASSPLGEAGIEQFFGPGTRLTVL.

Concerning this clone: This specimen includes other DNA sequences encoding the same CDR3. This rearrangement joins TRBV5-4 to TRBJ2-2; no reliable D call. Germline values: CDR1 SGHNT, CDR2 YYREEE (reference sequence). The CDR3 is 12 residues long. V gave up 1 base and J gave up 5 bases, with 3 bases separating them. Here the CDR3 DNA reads TGTGCCAGCAGCTTGTTTACCGGGGAGCTGTTTTTT. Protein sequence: CASSLFTGELFF.

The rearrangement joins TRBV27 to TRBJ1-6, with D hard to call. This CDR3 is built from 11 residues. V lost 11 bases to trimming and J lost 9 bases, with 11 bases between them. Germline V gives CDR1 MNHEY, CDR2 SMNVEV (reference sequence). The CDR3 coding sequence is TGTGCCGCCGGTTACGGTTCACCCCTCCACTTT. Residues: CAAGYGSPLHF.

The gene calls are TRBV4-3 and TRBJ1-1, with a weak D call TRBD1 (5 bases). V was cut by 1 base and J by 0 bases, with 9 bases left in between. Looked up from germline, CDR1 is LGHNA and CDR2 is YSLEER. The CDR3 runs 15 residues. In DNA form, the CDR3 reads TGCGCCAGCAGCCAAGCGAAGGGGATGAACACTGAAGCTTTCTTT. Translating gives CASSQAKGMNTEAFF.

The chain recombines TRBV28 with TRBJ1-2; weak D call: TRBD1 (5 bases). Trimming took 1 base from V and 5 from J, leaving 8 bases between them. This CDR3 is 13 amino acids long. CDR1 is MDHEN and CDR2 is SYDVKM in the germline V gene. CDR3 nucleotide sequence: TGTGCCAGCAGTTTATTCCGGGGGTATGGCTACACCTTC. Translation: CASSLFRGYGYTF.

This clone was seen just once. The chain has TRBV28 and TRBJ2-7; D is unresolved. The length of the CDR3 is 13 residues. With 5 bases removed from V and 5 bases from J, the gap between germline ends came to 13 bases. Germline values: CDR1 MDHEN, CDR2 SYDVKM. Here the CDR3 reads CASSRAPPNEQYF. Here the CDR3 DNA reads TGTGCCAGCAGTCGGGCCCCCCCCAACGAGCAGTACTTC.

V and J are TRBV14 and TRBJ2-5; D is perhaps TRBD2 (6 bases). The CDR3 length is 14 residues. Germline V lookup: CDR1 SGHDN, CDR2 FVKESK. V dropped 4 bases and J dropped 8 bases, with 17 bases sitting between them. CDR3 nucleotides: TGTGCCAGCAGCCGCGACACGGCGGGGATCACCCAGTACTTC. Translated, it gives CASSRDTAGITQYF.

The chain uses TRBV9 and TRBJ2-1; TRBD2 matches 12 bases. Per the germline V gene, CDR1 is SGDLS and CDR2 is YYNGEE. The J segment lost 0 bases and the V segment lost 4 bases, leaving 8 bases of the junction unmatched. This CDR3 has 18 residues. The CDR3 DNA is TGTGCCAGCAGCTCGAGACTGACTAGCGGGAGCTCCTACAATGAGCAGTTCTTC. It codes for CASSSRLTSGSSYNEQFF. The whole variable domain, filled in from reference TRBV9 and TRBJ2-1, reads DSGVTQTPKHLITATGQRVTLRCSPRSGDLSVYWYQQSLDQGLQFLIQYYNGEERAKGNILERFSAQQFPDLHSELNLSSLELGDSALYFCASSSRLTSGSSYNEQFFGPGTRLTVL.

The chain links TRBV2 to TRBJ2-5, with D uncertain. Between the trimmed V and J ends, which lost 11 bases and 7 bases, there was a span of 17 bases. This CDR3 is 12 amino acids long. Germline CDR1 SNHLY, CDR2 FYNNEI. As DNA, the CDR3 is TGTGCCTCCACTACCAGCGAAGGGACCCAGTACTTC. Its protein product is CASTTSEGTQYF.

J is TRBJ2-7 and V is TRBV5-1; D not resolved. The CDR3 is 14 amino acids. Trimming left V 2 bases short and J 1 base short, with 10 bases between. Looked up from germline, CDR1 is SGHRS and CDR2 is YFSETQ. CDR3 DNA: TGCGCCAGCAGCTTCCAGGACGGTTCCTACGAGCAGTACTTC. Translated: CASSFQDGSYEQYF.

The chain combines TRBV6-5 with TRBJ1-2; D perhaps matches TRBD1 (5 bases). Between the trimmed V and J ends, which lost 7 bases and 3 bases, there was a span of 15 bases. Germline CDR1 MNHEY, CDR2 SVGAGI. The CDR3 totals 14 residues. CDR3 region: CASTPGGSHYGYTF. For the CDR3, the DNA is TGTGCCAGCACTCCGGGGGGTAGTCACTATGGCTACACCTTC.

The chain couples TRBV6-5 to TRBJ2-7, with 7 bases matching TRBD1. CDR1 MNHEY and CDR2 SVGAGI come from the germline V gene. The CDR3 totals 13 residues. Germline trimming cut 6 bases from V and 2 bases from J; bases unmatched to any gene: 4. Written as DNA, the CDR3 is TGTGCCAGCAGGTCGGGACAGCCCTACGAGCAGTACTTC. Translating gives CASRSGQPYEQYF.